This entry is about one T cell receptor beta chain. Unmatched junction bases numbered 9, after V lost 8 bases and J lost 7 bases. This CDR3 is 15 amino acids long. Germline V gene lookup returns CDR1 SGHVS and CDR2 FQNEAQ. This sample was taken from a study of T cells after yellow fever vaccination. MiXCR was run by TCRdb on the 5' RACE reads, yielding one entry per CDR3 protein. The sample consists of some 350,000 distinct CDR3 sequences, approximately 10% of them appearing once. Sequenced here: PBMCs, sampled on the day of the first yellow fever vaccination. The sequence derives from a man younger than 35 who received the YFV17D yellow fever vaccine. The chain uses TRBV7-8 and TRBJ2-1, with TRBD1 matching over 12 bases. The CDR3 DNA reads TGTGCCAGCTCACTTGGGACAGGGGGCGGGAATGAGCAGTTCTTC. This gives the protein CASSLGTGGGNEQFF.